These T cell receptor beta chains were read from a single sample in a study of shared clonotypes between healthy human individuals. Measured with immunoSEQ multiplex PCR; TCRdb has only the in-frame clones, and not every one. The table has approximately 2.4 million clones, approximately 95% seen once. Material for sequencing was naive CD4+ T cells sorted from blood. These receptors were obtained from a man between 18 and 35 years old in good health. Each CDR3 is given with its conserved first and last residue. A D gene is named only where the DNA matches it firmly. The size entry is marked missing in some rows and otherwise reads once, few, many or a size class.

d_call,clone_size,v_call,j_call,cdr3_aa,cdr3_nt
TRBD2,NA,TRBV10-3,TRBJ2-3,CAIRLAASTDTQYF,TGTGCCATCAGACTAGCGGCAAGCACAGATACGCAGTATTTT
TRBD2,NA,TRBV5-6,TRBJ2-7,CASSFLIPAYRGGPEQYF,TGTGCCAGCAGCTTCTTGATCCCTGCGTATCGGGGAGGGCCCGAGCAGTACTTC
TRBD2,NA,TRBV9,TRBJ2-3,CASSVDQGGNTQYF,TGTGCCAGCAGCGTAGATCAGGGAGGGAATACGCAGTATTTT
TRBD1,once,TRBV19,TRBJ2-7,CASSQGASYEQYF,TGTGCCAGCTCGCAGGGGGCCTCCTACGAGCAGTACTTC
NA,once,TRBV4-1,TRBJ1-1,CASSQSWGGNTEAFF,TGCGCCAGCAGCCAAAGTTGGGGGGGAAACACTGAAGCTTTCTTT
NA,NA,TRBV19,TRBJ1-5,CASSIGRGDQPQHF,TGTGCCAGTAGTATTGGCAGGGGTGATCAGCCCCAGCATTTT
NA,NA,TRBV29-1,TRBJ2-3,CSVSDSGIPDTQYF,TGCAGCGTTTCGGATAGCGGAATTCCAGATACGCAGTATTTT
TRBD2,NA,TRBV7-7,TRBJ2-5,CASSPARGGAETQYF,TGTGCTAGCAGCCCCGCCCGCGGGGGGGCCGAGACCCAGTACTTC
NA,once,TRBV19,TRBJ2-7,CASRGAYEQYF,TGTGCCAGTAGGGGGGCCTACGAGCAGTACTTC
NA,NA,TRBV7-8,TRBJ2-3,CTSSFGPGGDTQYF,TGTACCAGCAGCTTTGGGCCCGGGGGAGATACGCAGTATTTT
NA,NA,TRBV7-2,TRBJ1-3,CASSLGQGSSGNTIYF,TGTGCCAGCAGCTTAGGGCAGGGAAGTTCTGGAAACACCATATATTTT
NA,once,TRBV9,TRBJ2-3,CASSVGRDSLMDTQYF,TGTGCCAGCAGCGTTGGGCGGGACAGCCTTATGGATACGCAGTATTTT
TRBD2,once,TRBV11-2,TRBJ2-2,CASSASSGRAGELFF,TGTGCCAGCAGCGCCTCTAGCGGGAGAGCCGGGGAGCTGTTTTTT
NA,NA,TRBV25-1,TRBJ2-1,CASSDPTVGASYNEQFF,TGTGCCAGCAGTGACCCCACCGTAGGGGCTTCCTACAATGAGCAGTTCTTC
NA,NA,TRBV28,TRBJ2-3,CASLDSNTDTQYF,TGTGCCAGCTTGGACAGTAACACAGATACGCAGTATTTT
TRBD2,NA,TRBV11-2,TRBJ2-5,CASSLAGAGGPKTQYF,TGTGCCAGCAGCTTAGCAGGTGCGGGAGGGCCTAAGACCCAGTACTTC
NA,NA,TRBV5-1,TRBJ2-5,CASSPIPGETQYF,TGCGCCAGCAGCCCAATCCCGGGGGAGACCCAGTACTTC
NA,NA,TRBV9,TRBJ2-1,CASSVATTGGHSGRAVSYNEQFF,TGTGCCAGCAGCGTAGCTACGACAGGGGGCCATAGCGGGAGGGCCGTTTCGTACAATGAGCAGTTCTTC
NA,NA,TRBV7-2,TRBJ1-1,CASSLGVAPEAFF,TGTGCCAGCAGCTTAGGGGTTGCGCCTGAAGCTTTCTTT
NA,NA,TRBV18,TRBJ2-6,CASSGNLQSRANVLTF,TGTGCCAGCTCAGGCAATTTACAAAGTCGGGCCAACGTCCTGACTTTC
NA,NA,TRBV30,TRBJ1-1,CAWSTEAFF,TGTGCCTGGAGCACTGAAGCTTTCTTT
NA,NA,TRBV5-1,TRBJ2-2,CASSSTDINTGELFF,TGCGCCAGCAGCTCGACAGACATCAACACCGGGGAGCTGTTTTTT
TRBD1,NA,TRBV7-8,TRBJ1-2,CASSPMTGDYGYTF,TGTGCCAGCAGCCCGATGACAGGGGACTATGGCTACACCTTC
TRBD2,NA,TRBV7-9,TRBJ2-1,CASSFPSGKQFF,TGTGCCAGCAGCTTCCCTAGCGGGAAACAGTTCTTC
NA,NA,TRBV6-1,TRBJ2-7,CASSDQRSSYEQYF,TGTGCCAGCAGTGACCAACGGAGCTCCTACGAGCAGTACTTC
TRBD1,NA,TRBV9,TRBJ2-1,CASSSRDREGNEQFF,TGTGCCAGCAGCTCCCGGGACAGGGAAGGCAATGAGCAGTTCTTC
TRBD2,NA,TRBV7-9,TRBJ2-1,CASSMGLAGGDNEQFF,TGTGCCAGCAGCATGGGACTAGCGGGAGGAGATAATGAGCAGTTCTTC
TRBD1,NA,TRBV6-5,TRBJ2-2,CASSSGTVNTGELFF,TGTGCCAGCAGCTCCGGGACAGTCAACACCGGGGAGCTGTTTTTT
TRBD1,NA,TRBV5-1,TRBJ2-7,CASSPTGSFAYEQYF,TGCGCCAGCAGCCCGACAGGGAGTTTTGCCTACGAGCAGTACTTC
NA,NA,TRBV5-1,TRBJ2-3,CASSRAGVFGGDTQYF,TGCGCCAGCAGCCGGGCAGGGGTATTTGGGGGAGATACGCAGTATTTT
TRBD1,NA,TRBV6-1,TRBJ2-3,CASSGQGTDTQYF,TGTGCCAGCTCGGGACAGGGCACAGATACGCAGTATTTT
NA,once,TRBV2,TRBJ2-7,CASLDENRVRAEQYF,TGTGCCAGCCTAGATGAGAACAGGGTGAGGGCCGAGCAGTACTTC
NA,NA,TRBV6-5,TRBJ1-1,CASSYTLTVAEAFF,TGTGCCAGCAGTTACACCCTGACAGTCGCTGAAGCTTTCTTT
TRBD1,NA,TRBV6-5,TRBJ2-7,CASTNRSPGGF,TGTGCCAGCACCAACAGGTCGCCAGGGGGCTTC
NA,NA,TRBV30,TRBJ2-7,CAWSVRTVHEQYF,TGTGCCTGGAGTGTACGCACAGTCCACGAGCAGTACTTC
TRBD2,NA,TRBV2,TRBJ2-3,CASRPGGMEGDTQYF,TGTGCCAGCAGGCCGGGAGGGATGGAGGGCGATACGCAGTATTTT
NA,NA,TRBV14,TRBJ1-5,CASSQEGGPVFKSDQPQHF,TGTGCCAGCAGCCAAGAGGGTGGTCCCGTCTTTAAGTCGGATCAGCCCCAGCATTTT
NA,NA,TRBV7-2,TRBJ2-3,CASRGGYTDTQYF,TGTGCCAGCAGAGGCGGCTACACAGATACGCAGTATTTT
TRBD2,NA,TRBV7-9,TRBJ2-1,CASSELLAGGGEQFF,TGTGCCAGCAGCGAGCTTCTAGCGGGAGGCGGTGAGCAGTTCTTC
TRBD2,NA,TRBV9,TRBJ2-5,CASTAGGNEETQYF,TGTGCCAGCACCGCGGGGGGGAATGAGGAGACCCAGTACTTC
TRBD1,NA,TRBV6-5,TRBJ2-2,CASSYGTERAGELFF,TGTGCCAGCAGTTACGGGACAGAGAGAGCCGGGGAGCTGTTTTTT
NA,NA,TRBV2,TRBJ2-3,CASKTHSSTDTQYF,TGTGCCAGCAAGACCCACTCTAGCACAGATACGCAGTATTTT
TRBD1,NA,TRBV2,TRBJ1-3,CASSWDRGNTIYF,TGTGCCAGCAGTTGGGACAGAGGAAACACCATATATTTT
TRBD1,once,TRBV19,TRBJ2-7,CASSIGTGYEQYF,TGTGCCAGTAGTATCGGGACAGGATACGAGCAGTACTTC
TRBD2,NA,TRBV28,TRBJ2-7,CASRGRGLAGGPYEQYF,TGTGCCAGCAGGGGACGGGGACTAGCGGGGGGACCCTACGAGCAGTACTTC
NA,NA,TRBV4-1,TRBJ1-2,CASSQPNGGNYGYTF,TGCGCCAGCAGCCAACCCAACGGGGGAAACTATGGCTACACCTTC
NA,NA,TRBV6-5,TRBJ2-7,CASRRRQATYEQYF,TGTGCCAGCAGGAGACGACAGGCGACCTACGAGCAGTACTTC
TRBD1,NA,TRBV18,TRBJ2-1,CASSPNSQGAGEQFF,TGTGCCAGCTCACCAAATTCACAGGGGGCAGGAGAGCAGTTCTTC
NA,once,TRBV7-3,TRBJ2-3,CASSSRDSTDTQYF,TGTGCCAGCAGCTCCCGGGACAGCACAGATACGCAGTATTTT
TRBD2,NA,TRBV12-5,TRBJ2-7,CASGPGGGPYEQYF,TGTGCTAGTGGTCCCGGGGGGGGGCCCTACGAGCAGTACTTC
NA,NA,TRBV9,TRBJ1-2,CASSVTPQTYGYTF,TGTGCCAGCAGCGTGACGCCCCAAACCTATGGCTACACCTTC